This T cell receptor beta chain derives from a study of blood T cell repertoires in COVID-19. Study background: The analysed material was cDNA or gDNA that came from T cells, B-cell-depleted T cells, or PBMCs.

The method was immunoSEQ multiplex PCR; TCRdb's version includes in-frame clones alone and lacks a portion of them. This repertoire shows approximately 150,000 clones, over 70% found once; its top ten account for roughly a tenth. Germline values: CDR1 SGHRS, CDR2 YFSETQ. This CDR3 is built from 14 residues. V shed 0 bases and J shed 4 bases, with 10 bases lying between them. This chain links TRBV5-1 with TRBJ1-1, with D unresolved. Sequences were obtained from peripheral blood. The sequence derives from a man between 60 and 70 years old with active or convalescent COVID-19. CDR3 sequence (DNA): TGCGCCAGCAGCTTGGAGGCGGGAATCACTGAAGCTTTCTTT. It translates to CASSLEAGITEAFF.